These 17 T cell receptor beta chains were sequenced from one sample in a study of blood T cell repertoires in COVID-19. Assay used: immunoSEQ multiplex PCR; TCRdb lists only in-frame clones, some missing. The data show 150,000 to 200,000 clones, around 80% seen once. Source material: peripheral blood. The origin of the receptors is a woman over 75 with active or convalescent COVID-19.

This clone was seen a few times. This chain links TRBV24-1 with TRBJ2-1, with 9 nucleotides matching TRBD1. This CDR3 contains 14 residues. CDR1 KGHDR and CDR2 SFDVKD come from the germline V gene. Germline trimming cut 1 base from V and 7 bases from J; bases unmatched to any gene: 1. CDR3 DNA: TGTGCCACCAGTGATTTTGGGACAGGGAATGAGCAGTTCTTC. It translates to CATSDFGTGNEQFF.

V and J are TRBV2 and TRBJ2-1, with D possibly being TRBD1 (6 bases). V was pared by 8 bases and J by 5 bases, with 16 bases between. Germline CDR1 reads SNHLY; CDR2 reads FYNNEI. This CDR3 comprises 14 residues. The CDR3 region is CASLSGTRNNEQFF. CDR3 nucleotide sequence: TGTGCCAGCCTCTCCGGGACAAGAAACAATGAGCAGTTCTTC. Combining the CDR3 with reference TRBV2 and TRBJ2-1 gives the whole variable domain EPEVTQTPSHQVTQMGQEVILRCVPISNHLYFYWYRQILGQKVEFLVSFYNNEISEKSEIFDDQFSVERPDGSNFTLKIRSTKLEDSAMYFCASLSGTRNNEQFFGPGTRLTVL.

V usage is TRBV2 and J usage is TRBJ2-3, with TRBD1 as a possible D gene (6 bases). CDR3 length equals 14 residues. Germline CDR1 reads SNHLY; CDR2 reads FYNNEI. Trimming removed 1 base at V and 1 base at J, with 6 bases between. This CDR3 is CASSEGQGTDTQYF. DNA for the CDR3: TGTGCCAGCAGTGAAGGACAGGGCACAGATACGCAGTATTTT. The whole variable domain, filled in from reference TRBV2 and TRBJ2-3, reads EPEVTQTPSHQVTQMGQEVILRCVPISNHLYFYWYRQILGQKVEFLVSFYNNEISEKSEIFDDQFSVERPDGSNFTLKIRSTKLEDSAMYFCASSEGQGTDTQYFGPGTRLTVL.

This clone was seen a handful of times. V usage is TRBV7-2 and J usage is TRBJ1-2; TRBD1 is a possible D gene (6 bases). Between the trimmed V and J ends, which lost 0 bases and 10 bases, there was a span of 12 bases. Germline values: CDR1 SGHTA, CDR2 FQGNSA. The CDR3 has 13 residues. CDR3 DNA: TGTGCCAGCAGCTTAGCGACAGGCTACGACTACACCTTC. This translates into CASSLATGYDYTF.

This chain links TRBV10-3 with TRBJ2-5; TRBD2 aligns across 9 bases. Germline trimming cut 6 bases from V and 1 base from J; bases unmatched to any gene: 3. The CDR3 consists of 14 residues. The V gene's germline CDR1 is ENHRY and CDR2 SYGVKD. The CDR3 DNA is TGTGCCATCAGGGGTAGCGGGGGCCAAGAGACCCAGTACTTC. It is translated as CAIRGSGGQETQYF.

The chain combines TRBV2 with TRBJ1-3; D is possibly TRBD1 (6 bases). The germline V gene has CDR1 SNHLY and CDR2 FYNNEI. The CDR3 extends over 15 amino acids. V was cut by 5 bases and J by 1 base, with 12 bases left in between. The CDR3 coding sequence is TGTGCCAGCAGTCAAGGGGGGGGGTCTGGAAACACCATATATTTT. Translation gives CASSQGGGSGNTIYF. The whole variable domain, remainder taken from reference TRBV2 and TRBJ1-3, is EPEVTQTPSHQVTQMGQEVILRCVPISNHLYFYWYRQILGQKVEFLVSFYNNEISEKSEIFDDQFSVERPDGSNFTLKIRSTKLEDSAMYFCASSQGGGSGNTIYFGEGSWLTVV.

The chain uses TRBV10-3 and TRBJ2-2; the match to TRBD2 covers 7 bases. Germline trimming cut 4 bases from V and 6 bases from J; bases unmatched to any gene: 11. The CDR3 extends over 16 amino acids. CDR1 and CDR2 from the germline V gene are ENHRY and SYGVKD. The CDR3 DNA sequence: TGTGCCATCAGTGTTAGCGGGCCGCGATCCGCCGGGGAGCTGTTTTTT. It codes for CAISVSGPRSAGELFF.

The chain has TRBV6-6 and TRBJ2-7; TRBD2 matches at 8 bases. Germline CDR1 MNHNY, CDR2 SVGAGI (reference sequence). CDR3 length equals 12 residues. V lost 6 bases to trimming and J lost 7 bases; unmatched junction nucleotides: 5. CDR3 amino acids: CASRPPGGEQYF. The CDR3 nucleotides are TGTGCCAGCAGGCCACCGGGGGGGGAGCAGTACTTC.

V and J are TRBV5-1 and TRBJ2-3; 10 bases are a match to TRBD2. Germline lookup yields CDR1 SGHRS and CDR2 YFSETQ. The junction had 3 bases not matched to a gene; V was cut back by 4 bases and J by 4 bases. The CDR3 contains 14 residues. CDR3 sequence (DNA): TGCGCCAGCAGCCCAGCGGGGGGGCCAGATACGCAGTATTTT. Encoded protein: CASSPAGGPDTQYF.

The rearrangement uses TRBV3-1 (or the pseudogene TRBV3-2) and TRBJ2-3, with D possibly TRBD1 on 5 matching bases. V gave up 6 bases and J gave up 2 bases, with 9 bases separating them. The CDR3 spans 13 residues. The V gene's germline CDR1 is LGHDT and CDR2 YNNKEL (reference sequence). Here the CDR3 DNA reads TGTGCCAGCAGACCCGGACACACAGATACGCAGTATTTT. The encoded protein is CASRPGHTDTQYF.

The CDR3 sequence is CASSPRTGAGGELFF. The CDR3, as DNA: TGTGCCAGCTCACCCAGGACAGGGGCTGGTGGGGAGCTGTTTTTT. V usage is TRBV18 and J usage is TRBJ2-2; TRBD1 matches 9 bases. The V gene end was trimmed by 3 bases and the J gene end by 8 bases; junction bases not matched to a gene: 7. CDR1 is KGHSH and CDR2 is LQKENI in the germline V gene. The CDR3 sequence is 15 residues long.

The chain uses TRBV9 and TRBJ2-3; the match to TRBD1 covers 8 bases. V dropped 0 bases and J dropped 7; count of bases not matched to a gene: 4. CDR3 length: 14 amino acids. Germline V CDR1 and CDR2: SGDLS, YYNGEE. The CDR3 region has the DNA TGTGCCAGCAGCGTAGGTCAGGGGGCGTATACGCAGTATTTT. Its translation is CASSVGQGAYTQYF.

This rearrangement joins TRBV9 to TRBJ2-5; 10 bases are shared with TRBD2. V shed 0 bases, J shed 4 bases, and the junction held 3 bases outside the gene matches. From germline, CDR1 is SGDLS and CDR2 YYNGEE. The CDR3 is 15 residues long. The CDR3 spells CASSVAAGGRETQYF. CDR3 nucleotide sequence: TGTGCCAGCAGCGTAGCAGCGGGGGGGCGAGAGACCCAGTACTTC. The whole variable domain, filled in from reference TRBV9 and TRBJ2-5, reads DSGVTQTPKHLITATGQRVTLRCSPRSGDLSVYWYQQSLDQGLQFLIQYYNGEERAKGNILERFSAQQFPDLHSELNLSSLELGDSALYFCASSVAAGGRETQYFGPGTRLLVL.

V is TRBV29-1 and J is TRBJ2-7; D might be TRBD1 (6 bases). Germline V gene data show CDR1 as SQVTM and CDR2 as ANQGSEA. The length of the CDR3 is 12 residues. The germline V and J ends were trimmed by 6 bases and 4 bases, with 13 bases remaining between them. CDR3 sequence: CSVGQSRYEQYF. Written as DNA, the CDR3 is TGCAGCGTAGGACAGAGCAGGTACGAGCAGTACTTC.

The chain uses TRBV9 and TRBJ2-1; possible D gene TRBD2, 5 bases. V lost 4 bases and J lost 8, with 16 bases in between. Germline-derived CDR1 and CDR2 are SGDLS and YYNGEE. The CDR3 length is 14 residues. The CDR3 region has the DNA TGTGCCAGCAGCCCTTCGGTTGGCGGGTATGAGCAGTTCTTC. It specifies CASSPSVGGYEQFF.

The chain carries TRBV28 and TRBJ1-2, with 9 bases fitting TRBD1. The CDR3 has 14 amino acids. Germline CDR1 MDHEN, CDR2 SYDVKM. The V segment lost 5 bases and the J segment 4 bases; nucleotides outside the gene matches: 5. CDR3 nucleotides: TGTGCCAGCAGTCCCACAGGGGGCGTCTATGGCTACACCTTC. Its protein product is CASSPTGGVYGYTF.

V is TRBV19 and J is TRBJ1-2; a weak D match, TRBD1 (5 bases). This CDR3 is 12 amino acids long. Trimming cost V 5 bases and J 8 bases, with 12 bases left between them. Germline assignment: CDR1 LNHDA and CDR2 SQIVND (reference sequence). The CDR3 is CASSPGLAGYTF. The CDR3 DNA reads as TGTGCCAGTAGTCCAGGGCTGGCCGGCTACACCTTC.